The next 16 T cell receptor beta chains were all read from a single sample in a study of CD8 T cells in Susac syndrome. Random-hexamer reverse transcription was applied to roughly 0.45 to 1 ug RNA. TCRdb redid the calling of the immunoSEQ multiplex PCR reads with MiXCR, one entry per CDR3 protein. The repertoire holds 150,000 to 190,000 distinct CDR3 sequences, with about 95% as singletons. The material sequenced was CD4+ T cells from PBMCs. These receptors were obtained from a human donor with Susac syndrome.

The V gene is TRBV29-1, the J gene TRBJ1-4; 9 nucleotides agree with TRBD1. The V and J ends lost 6 bases and 8 bases, in that order; junction bases with no gene match: 7. This CDR3 spans 13 amino acids. The germline gives CDR1 SQVTM, CDR2 ANQGSEA. CDR3 coding DNA: TGCAGCGTAGAGGGACAGGGACGAGAAAAACTGTTTTTT. Residues: CSVEGQGREKLFF.

V is TRBV7-6 and J is TRBJ2-3; 12 bases are a match to TRBD2. CDR1 and CDR2 (germline): SGHVS, FNYEAQ. CDR3 length equals 17 residues. V trimming: 0 bases; J trimming: 1 base; junction bases outside the gene matches: 2. The CDR3 DNA follows: TGTGCCAGCAGCTTAGCGAGGACTAGCGGGGGCACAGATACGCAGTATTTT. Translated, it gives CASSLARTSGGTDTQYF.

This chain uses TRBV7-6 with TRBJ2-4, with D possibly TRBD1 on 6 matching bases. In germline, CDR1 is SGHVS, CDR2 FNYEAQ. This CDR3 has 16 amino acids. Trimming removed 3 bases from V and 0 bases from J, with 12 bases in between. The DNA of the CDR3 is TGTGCCAGCAGCTTCCCCGAGACAGGAGCCAAAAACATTCAGTACTTC. Its protein is CASSFPETGAKNIQYF.

This rearrangement joins TRBV20-1 to TRBJ2-5; no definite D call. Germline values: CDR1 DFQATT, CDR2 SNEGSKA (reference sequence). Deletions cut 5 bases from V and 4 bases from J, with 8 bases between. The CDR3 length is 11 residues. CDR3 sequence (DNA): TGCAGTGCTGGAACCTTAGAGACCCAGTACTTC. This encodes CSAGTLETQYF.

The rearrangement uses TRBV7-8 and TRBJ2-7; D possibly uses TRBD1 or TRBD2 (5 bases each). The CDR3 loop spans 14 amino acids. In germline, CDR1 is SGHVS, CDR2 FQNEAQ. The V end was cut by 1 base, the J end by 3 bases, with 10 bases between. The CDR3 is CASSLGDRLYEQYF. The CDR3 coding sequence is TGTGCCAGCAGCTTAGGGGACCGACTCTACGAGCAGTACTTC.

The rearrangement links TRBV28 to TRBJ1-1; no clear D gene. Germline CDR1 and CDR2: MDHEN and SYDVKM. The V gene lost 2 bases and the J gene lost 0 bases, with 10 bases spanning the gap. This CDR3 has 15 amino acids. The CDR3 DNA is TGTGCCAGCAGTTTACACAAGAACATGAACACTGAAGCTTTCTTT. This sequence encodes CASSLHKNMNTEAFF.

The rearrangement uses TRBV3-1 and TRBJ2-5, with D possibly being TRBD1 (6 bases). Germline V gene sequence: CDR1 LGHDT, CDR2 YNNKEL (reference sequence). The CDR3 sequence is 13 residues long. The ends were cut back, 6 bases at V and 5 bases at J, with 13 bases in the middle. CDR3 amino acids: CASRQQGWETQYF. The DNA for the CDR3 is TGTGCCAGCAGACAACAGGGCTGGGAGACCCAGTACTTC.

The chain recombines TRBV19 with TRBJ1-2; D gene unclear. The CDR3 loop spans 15 amino acids. V was clipped by 5 bases and J by 4 bases, with 17 bases between them. Germline V gene data show CDR1 as LNHDA and CDR2 as SQIVND (reference sequence). The CDR3 sequence: CASSPPGRASYGYTF. The CDR3 DNA sequence: TGTGCCAGTAGTCCGCCCGGACGGGCATCCTATGGCTACACCTTC. The variable domain in full, completed from reference TRBV19 and TRBJ1-2, reads DGGITQSPKYLFRKEGQNVTLSCEQNLNHDAMYWYRQDPGQGLRLIYYSQIVNDFQKGDIAEGYSVSREKKESFPLTVTSAQKNPTAFYLCASSPPGRASYGYTFGSGTRLTVV.

The V and J genes are TRBV7-2 and TRBJ2-5; TRBD2 agrees at 9 bases. The CDR3 is made up of 17 amino acids. V trimming: 5 bases; J trimming: 0 bases; junction bases outside the gene matches: 10. Germline V CDR1 and CDR2: SGHTA, FQGNSA. Written as DNA, the CDR3 is TGTGCCAGCAGCATCGGGCGGGGGGGCAGGTACCAAGAGACCCAGTACTTC. This gives the protein CASSIGRGGRYQETQYF.

V is TRBV4-2 and J is TRBJ1-1; no definite D call. The germline V gene encodes CDR1 LGHNA and CDR2 YNFKEQ. V lost 0 bases, J lost 0 bases, and 8 bases lay in between. This CDR3 is 15 amino acids long. DNA for the CDR3: TGTGCCAGCAGCCAAGAGGCGGCAGTGAACACTGAAGCTTTCTTT. This translates into CASSQEAAVNTEAFF.

V and J are TRBV6-2 or TRBV6-3 and TRBJ2-7; a possible D gene is TRBD1 (6 bases). The CDR3 extends over 13 amino acids. The germline V gene has CDR1 MNHEY and CDR2 SVGEGT. V gave up 6 bases and J gave up 5 bases, with 14 bases separating them. CDR3 DNA: TGTGCCAGCAGGGGGGCAGCATTGGACGAGCAGTACTTC. Its protein product is CASRGAALDEQYF.

V gene TRBV12-3 or TRBV12-4 combines with J gene TRBJ1-6; D call uncertain. Trimming removed 5 bases at V and 10 bases at J, with 12 bases between. The CDR3 loop spans 13 amino acids. The CDR3 loop is CASSPGHGSPLHF. As DNA, the CDR3 is TGTGCCAGCAGTCCCGGCCACGGGTCACCCCTCCACTTT.

This chain uses TRBV29-1 with TRBJ1-2, with a tentative D call TRBD1 (5 bases). The CDR3 runs 12 residues. Per the germline V gene, CDR1 is SQVTM and CDR2 is ANQGSEA. Trimming pared 6 bases from V and 4 bases from J, leaving 12 bases between. The CDR3 region is CSVNPGGYGYTF. In DNA form, the CDR3 reads TGCAGCGTCAACCCCGGGGGCTATGGCTACACCTTC. Full variable domain (outside the CDR3, taken from reference TRBV29-1 and TRBJ1-2): SAVISQKPSRDICQRGTSLTIQCQVDSQVTMMFWYRQQPGQSLTLIATANQGSEATYESGFVIDKFPISRPNLTFSTLTVSNMSPEDSSIYLCSVNPGGYGYTFGSGTRLTVV.

Only one count was recorded for this clonotype. The J gene is TRBJ2-7, the V gene TRBV18; the D gene could be TRBD1 or TRBD2 (5 bases each). Trimming removed 3 bases from V and 5 bases from J, with 11 bases in between. CDR1 and CDR2 (germline): KGHSH, LQKENI. CDR3 size: 13 residues. This CDR3 reads CASSPWGIHEQYF. Here the CDR3 DNA reads TGTGCCAGCTCACCGTGGGGGATCCACGAGCAGTACTTC.

This clonotype appeared once. The chain links TRBV6-6 to TRBJ2-5, with D possibly being TRBD1 or TRBD2 (5 bases each). V lost 2 bases to trimming and J lost 7 bases, with 14 bases between them. The CDR3 spans 14 residues. CDR1 and CDR2 from the germline V gene are MNHNY and SVGAGI (reference sequence). The CDR3 DNA reads as TGTGCCAGCAGTTACCTCGCCACGAGGGGGACCCAGTACTTC. Translation gives CASSYLATRGTQYF.

The chain couples TRBV20-1 to TRBJ1-4; 10 bases agree with TRBD1. The germline V gene encodes CDR1 DFQATT and CDR2 SNEGSKA (reference sequence). The J segment lost 8 bases and the V segment lost 5 bases, leaving 8 bases of the junction unmatched. The CDR3 consists of 14 residues. Here the CDR3 reads CSADSGTGEEKLFF. In nucleotides, the CDR3 is TGCAGTGCTGACTCCGGGACAGGGGAAGAAAAACTGTTTTTT.